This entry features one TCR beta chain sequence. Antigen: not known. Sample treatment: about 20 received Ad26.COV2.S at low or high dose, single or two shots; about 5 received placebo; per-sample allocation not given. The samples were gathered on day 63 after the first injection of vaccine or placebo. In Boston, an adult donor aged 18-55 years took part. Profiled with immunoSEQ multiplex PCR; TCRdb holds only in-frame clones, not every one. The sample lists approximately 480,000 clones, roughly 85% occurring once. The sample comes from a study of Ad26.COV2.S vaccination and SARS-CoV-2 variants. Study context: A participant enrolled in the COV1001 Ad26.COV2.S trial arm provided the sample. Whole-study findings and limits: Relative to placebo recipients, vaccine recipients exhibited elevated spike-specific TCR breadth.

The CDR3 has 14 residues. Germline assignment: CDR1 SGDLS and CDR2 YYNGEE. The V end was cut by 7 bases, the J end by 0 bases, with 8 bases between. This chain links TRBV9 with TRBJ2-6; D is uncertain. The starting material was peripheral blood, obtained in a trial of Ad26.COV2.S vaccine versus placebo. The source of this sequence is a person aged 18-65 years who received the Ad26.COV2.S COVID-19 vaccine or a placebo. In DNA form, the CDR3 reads TGTGCCAGCGGCTCGACCTCTGGGGCCAACGTCCTGACTTTC. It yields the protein CASGSTSGANVLTF.